One and the same sample provided the 19 T cell receptor beta chains below, sequenced in a study of post-analysis software for immune sequencing data (dated by TCRdb to 2014 to 2015). Results and caveats for the whole study, not just this receptor: A handful of TRBV segments, including TRBV5-6, TRBV5-1 and TRBV20-1, were significantly more frequent in patients than controls.

Antigens for these TCRs are unknown. Libraries were built with PCR. Sequencer: Illumina HiSeq 2500. To reduce PCR and sequencing biases, unique molecular identifiers were incorporated into the TCR beta cDNA libraries. Starting from the raw public reads, TCRdb applied fastp trimming at Q25, assembled clones with MiXCR and retained in-frame beta chains. Rows merge per CDR3 protein into single entries with the most common DNA and genes. The sample contains hundreds of thousands of distinct CDR3 sequences, 30% of them found a single time. The biggest ten clones account for roughly 0.54% of the sample. The sequencing sample was made of blood. These receptors were taken from a girl aged 5-17 years with multiple sclerosis.

This clonotype was counted a few times. The CDR3: CSVGPPYNEQFF. For the CDR3, the DNA is TGCAGCGTTGGGCCTCCCTACAATGAGCAGTTCTTC. The chain couples TRBV29-1 to TRBJ2-1; D call uncertain. The length of the CDR3 is 12 residues. Trimming pared 4 bases from V and 2 bases from J, leaving 6 bases between. Per germline, CDR1 SQVTM and CDR2 ANQGSEA.

This clonotype has ten or more counts. V and J are TRBV29-1 and TRBJ2-1; 7 bases align to TRBD2. The CDR3 is 12 amino acids. CDR1 is SQVTM, CDR2 ANQGSEA, per germline. V lost 2 bases to trimming and J lost 15 bases; unmatched junction nucleotides: 10. The CDR3 region is CSVESSGVDPFF. Here the CDR3 DNA reads TGCAGCGTTGAAAGCAGCGGGGTAGATCCGTTCTTC.

Comments on this clonotype: A clone one base away is much larger, so this may be a read error. V and J are TRBV11-2 and TRBJ2-1; TRBD2 is a possible D gene (5 bases). Germline CDR1 is SGHAT and CDR2 is FQNNGV. CDR3 size: 11 residues. V was shortened by 4 bases and J by 10 bases, with 8 bases between the two germline ends. Here the CDR3 reads CASSSRAEQFF. In nucleotides, the CDR3 is TGTGCCAGCAGCTCGCGGGCGGAGCAGTTCTTC. Supplemented by reference TRBV11-2 and TRBJ2-1, the full variable domain reads EAGVAQSPRYKIIEKRQSVAFWCNPISGHATLYWYQQILGQGPKLLIQFQNNGVVDDSQLPKDRFSAERLKGVDSTLKIQPAKLEDSAVYLCASSSRAEQFFGPGTRLTVL.

The sample holds one count of this clonotype. This chain joins TRBV2 and TRBJ2-7, with D possibly TRBD1 on 5 matching bases. This CDR3 has 14 residues. Germline V gives CDR1 SNHLY, CDR2 FYNNEI. Trimming shortened V by 8 bases and J by 2 bases, and 16 bases separated the two germline ends. The CDR3 DNA sequence: TGTGCCAGCTTAGGGGCTTACCCGACCTACGAGCAGTACTTC. It specifies CASLGAYPTYEQYF.

This clonotype appeared a few times. The chain carries TRBV15 and TRBJ2-3; 12 bases align to TRBD2. The germline V gene has CDR1 LNHNV and CDR2 YYDKDF (reference sequence). This CDR3 has 16 residues. J lost 7 bases, V lost 6 bases, and 11 bases had no gene match. CDR3 loop: CATSPRTSGIPYTQYF. Written as DNA, the CDR3 is TGTGCCACCAGTCCCCGGACTAGCGGGATCCCATATACGCAGTATTTT.

The genes are TRBV6-5 and TRBJ2-7; D is uncertain. V was trimmed by 0 bases and J by 0 bases, leaving 9 bases between them. The CDR3 sequence is 15 residues long. The germline CDR1 and CDR2 sequences are MNHEY and SVGAGI. The chain's CDR3 is CASSYSALSSYEQYF. The CDR3 DNA follows: TGTGCCAGCAGTTACTCGGCCTTAAGCTCCTACGAGCAGTACTTC.

Only a few counts were recorded for this clonotype. The CDR3, as DNA: TGTGCCAGCAGCTTCACAGGGGAAAGGGTCTACAATGAGCAGTTCTTC. Translating it yields CASSFTGERVYNEQFF. This chain joins TRBV5-5 and TRBJ2-1, with 7 bases lining up with TRBD1. The CDR3 totals 16 residues. Germline-derived CDR1 and CDR2 are SGHKS and YYEKEE (reference sequence). V was clipped by 2 bases and J by 3 bases; unmatched bases: 8.

The table lists this clonotype with a few counts. The chain carries TRBV20-1 and TRBJ2-1; D is possibly TRBD1 (6 bases). Germline CDR1 is DFQATT and CDR2 is SNEGSKA (reference sequence). The ends were cut back, 3 bases at V and 15 bases at J, with 15 bases in the middle. The CDR3 consists of 11 residues. The CDR3 loop reads CSASVAGVTFF. In DNA, the CDR3 is TGCAGTGCTAGCGTGGCAGGGGTCACGTTCTTC.

The chain joins TRBV9 to TRBJ2-1; a possible D gene is TRBD2 (5 bases). The ends were cut back, 2 bases at V and 6 bases at J, with 18 bases in the middle. The CDR3 sequence is 16 residues long. Germline CDR1 SGDLS, CDR2 YYNGEE. DNA for the CDR3: TGTGCCAGCAGCGTCAAGACACGGGGTTTCGCCAATGAGCAGTTCTTC. It specifies CASSVKTRGFANEQFF.

The rearrangement links TRBV6-5 to TRBJ2-5; 7 positions agree with TRBD1. V lost 6 bases to trimming and J lost 2 bases; unmatched junction nucleotides: 6. Germline values: CDR1 MNHEY, CDR2 SVGAGI. The CDR3 loop spans 14 amino acids. CDR3 sequence reads: CASRGPGGQETQYF. The CDR3 DNA reads TGTGCCAGCAGGGGACCAGGGGGACAAGAGACCCAGTACTTC.

This sequence joins TRBV3-1 and TRBJ2-3; D not certain. The germline V and J ends were trimmed by 1 base and 6 bases, with 14 bases remaining between them. Germline V gives CDR1 LGHDT, CDR2 YNNKEL (reference sequence). This CDR3 is built from 15 residues. The CDR3 nucleotides are TGTGCCAGCAGCCAAGGCCCACCTCCTTTGGATACGCAGTATTTT. This codes for CASSQGPPPLDTQYF.

This clonotype showed up just once. V gene TRBV28 combines with J gene TRBJ2-1; D possibly corresponds to TRBD2 (7 bases). From germline, CDR1 is MDHEN and CDR2 SYDVKM. This CDR3 contains 14 residues. Trimming cost V 3 bases and J 8 bases, with 14 bases left between them. CDR3 region: CASSFGGLVYEQFF. CDR3 sequence (DNA): TGTGCCAGCAGTTTCGGGGGGCTGGTATATGAGCAGTTCTTC.

This clonotype has at least ten counts. The gene calls are TRBV20-1 and TRBJ2-7; a weak D match, TRBD1 (5 bases). Per the germline V gene, CDR1 is DFQATT and CDR2 is SNEGSKA (reference sequence). The CDR3 is 11 residues long. V lost 6 bases and J 5 bases, leaving 11 bases between the germline ends. The CDR3 coding sequence is TGCAGTGCAGAGAGACAGCACGAGCAGTACTTC. Residues: CSAERQHEQYF.

This clonotype has just a few counts. J is TRBJ2-1 and V is TRBV4-1; the match to TRBD1 covers 7 bases. Germline assignment: CDR1 MGHRA and CDR2 YSYEKL. Trimming at V came to 1 base and at J to 1 base, leaving 13 bases not matched to a gene. The CDR3 sequence is 19 residues long. CDR3 protein: CASSQGAQTGAGSYNEQFF. DNA of the CDR3: TGCGCCAGCAGCCAAGGTGCGCAAACAGGGGCCGGATCCTACAATGAGCAGTTCTTC.

Only a few counts were recorded for this clonotype. This chain's CDR3 is CSARDYRSSYEQYF. The CDR3, as DNA: TGCAGTGCTAGAGACTACAGGAGCTCCTACGAGCAGTACTTC. The chain is built from TRBV20-1 and TRBJ2-7; tentatively, D is TRBD1 (5 bases). V was clipped by 0 bases and J by 0 bases, with 9 bases between them. The germline V gene has CDR1 DFQATT and CDR2 SNEGSKA (reference sequence). The CDR3 loop spans 14 amino acids.

This clonotype came up a few times. The chain carries TRBV7-2 and TRBJ2-6, with D possibly matching TRBD1 (5 bases). CDR1 is SGHTA, CDR2 FQGNSA, per germline. This CDR3 spans 16 amino acids. Deletions cut 8 bases from V and 0 bases from J, with 14 bases between. The CDR3 DNA reads TGTGCCAGCCCATCGGCAGGGCGCTCTGGGGCCAACGTCCTGACTTTC. The encoded protein is CASPSAGRSGANVLTF.

This chain links TRBV20-1 with TRBJ2-2, with 7 positions matching TRBD1. The junction had 18 bases not matched to a gene; V was cut back by 6 bases and J by 5 bases. The CDR3 spans 17 residues. Looked up from germline, CDR1 is DFQATT and CDR2 is SNEGSKA (reference sequence). The CDR3 region is CSATPEGGPFFTGELFF. The CDR3 DNA follows: TGCAGTGCCACCCCCGAAGGGGGCCCTTTCTTTACCGGGGAGCTGTTTTTT.

This clonotype showed up just a few times. The chain uses TRBV27 and TRBJ2-1; no clear D. Trimming left V 0 bases short and J 8 bases short, with 8 bases between. CDR3 size: 13 residues. Germline V gene lookup returns CDR1 MNHEY and CDR2 SMNVEV (reference sequence). The CDR3 DNA is TGTGCCAGCAGTTTATCCAGTCGTTATGAGCAGTTCTTC. Protein sequence: CASSLSSRYEQFF.

The chain combines TRBV29-1 with TRBJ1-1, with D perhaps TRBD1 (6 bases). Germline lookup yields CDR1 SQVTM and CDR2 ANQGSEA. The CDR3 is 13 residues long. V dropped 5 bases and J dropped 1 base, with 11 bases sitting between them. The CDR3 is CSVQQTGNTEAFF. The CDR3 nucleotides are TGCAGCGTTCAACAGACAGGGAACACTGAAGCTTTCTTT.